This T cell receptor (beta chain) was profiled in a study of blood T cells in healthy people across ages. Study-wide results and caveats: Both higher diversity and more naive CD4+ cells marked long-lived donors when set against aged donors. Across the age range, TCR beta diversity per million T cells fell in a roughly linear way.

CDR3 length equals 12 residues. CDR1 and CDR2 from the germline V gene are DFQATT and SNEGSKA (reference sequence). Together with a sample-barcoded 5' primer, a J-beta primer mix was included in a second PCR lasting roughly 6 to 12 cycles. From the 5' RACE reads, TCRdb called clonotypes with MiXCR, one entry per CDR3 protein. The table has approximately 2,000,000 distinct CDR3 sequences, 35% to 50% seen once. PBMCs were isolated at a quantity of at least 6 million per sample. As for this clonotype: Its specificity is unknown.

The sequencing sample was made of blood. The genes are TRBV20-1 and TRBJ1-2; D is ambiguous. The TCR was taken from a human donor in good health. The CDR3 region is CSMVPDNYGYTF. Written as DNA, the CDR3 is TGCAGCATGGTGCCGGACAACTATGGCTACACCTTC.